This note documents a single TCR beta chain sequence. Its antigen is as yet unknown. Graves' hyperthyroidism was deemed stable absent ophthalmopathy progression within 18 months. Exclusion criteria comprised uncontrolled infection, other autoimmune disease, pregnancy or lactation. V shed 0 bases, J shed 6 bases, and the junction held 13 bases outside the gene matches. Germline CDR1 and CDR2: MNHEY and SVGEGT. The CDR3 length is 18 residues. The data originate from a study of T cells in Graves' hyperthyroidism and ophthalmopathy. Points from the study as a whole: Before onset, ophthalmopathy was predicted by the model a median about 6.2 months earlier.

Template material for amplifying TCR beta CDR3 regions consisted of RNA transcripts. HTBI primers drove first-round RT-PCR of the TCR CDR3. Using its own MiXCR run on the multiplex PCR reads, TCRdb lists one record per CDR3 protein. The sample includes 700,000 to 950,000 distinct CDR3 sequences, around a third seen only once; the top ten take roughly 31%. The source of this sequence is a woman aged 40 to 50 with Graves' hyperthyroidism. This chain links TRBV6-2 or TRBV6-3 with TRBJ1-5, with 8 nucleotides matching TRBD1. Sequencing was done on a sample of blood. CDR3 coding DNA: TGTGCCAGCAGTTACTCGATAATCGGGACAGGCGTATTTCAGCCCCAGCATTTT. The encoded protein is CASSYSIIGTGVFQPQHF.